Below, one T cell receptor (beta chain) is given with its context. As yet, its antigen is unknown. After re-calling the 5' RACE reads, TCRdb lists one entry per CDR3 protein, DNA absent. In total, the table holds fewer than 200,000 distinct CDR3 sequences. This record comes from a study of T cells expressing NK-cell markers. General study results and limits: Where several donors were concerned, these clonotypes also led the CD3+CD56-NKG2C+ fraction.

Germline values: CDR1 SGHTA, CDR2 FQGTGA. CDR3 length equals 19 residues. The chain couples TRBV7-3 to TRBJ2-5; TCRdb gives TRBD1 as the D gene, but with no DNA this cannot be confirmed. The receptor comes from a woman aged 18 to 75 in good health. Sample: blood T cells: a sorted CD56 or NKG2C T cell subset, CD4+ or CD8+ T cells, or bulk PBMC T cells (not recorded which). The CDR3 here is CASSLGLGVWGPFQETQYF.